The clone carrying this TCR beta chain came up a few times. Its antigen remains unidentified. CDR1 is KGHDR and CDR2 is SFDVKD in the germline V gene. CDR3 size: 14 residues. V was cut by 4 bases and J by 2 bases, with 11 bases left in between. TCRbeta library construction was performed incorporating unique molecular identifiers. Each CDR3 protein is one row after TCRdb ran MiXCR on the PCR reads. The table records 500,000 to 750,000 distinct CDR3 sequences, roughly 27% of them present only once. This record belongs to a study of T-cell reconstitution after alpha-beta-depleted transplantation in children. Broader study findings: Counts and diversity of T cells one year after transplant came mostly from newly produced T cells. About two months after transplant, alpha-beta T cells reportedly came from several hundred expanded graft clones. Some patients' high day-60 TCRbeta diversity was attributed to recipient cells surviving conditioning.

The V call is TRBV24-1, the J call TRBJ2-7; D call uncertain. This TCR was sampled from a boy younger than two with Wiskott-Aldrich syndrome, due to receive a stem cell transplant. Sequenced material: PBMCs, taken before TCRalphabeta/CD19-depleted stem cell transplant. In DNA form, the CDR3 reads TGTGCCACCAGTGACCCCGGACGGACCTACGAGCAGTACTTC. It specifies CATSDPGRTYEQYF.